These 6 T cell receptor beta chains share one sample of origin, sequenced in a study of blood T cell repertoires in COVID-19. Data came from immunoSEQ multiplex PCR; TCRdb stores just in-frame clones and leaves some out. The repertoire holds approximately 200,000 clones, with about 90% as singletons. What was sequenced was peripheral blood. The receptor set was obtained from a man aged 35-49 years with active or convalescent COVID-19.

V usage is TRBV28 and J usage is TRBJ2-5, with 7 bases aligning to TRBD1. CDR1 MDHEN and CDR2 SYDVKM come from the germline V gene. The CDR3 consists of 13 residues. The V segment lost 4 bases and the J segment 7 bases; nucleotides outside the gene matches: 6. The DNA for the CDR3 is TGTGCCAGCAGTTCCGGACAGGCCGTGACCCAGTACTTC. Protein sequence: CASSSGQAVTQYF. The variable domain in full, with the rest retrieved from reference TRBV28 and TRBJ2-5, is DVKVTQSSRYLVKRTGEKVFLECVQDMDHENMFWYRQDPGLGLRLIYFSYDVKMKEKGDIPEGYSVSREKKERFSLILESASTNQTSMYLCASSSGQAVTQYFGPGTRLLVL.

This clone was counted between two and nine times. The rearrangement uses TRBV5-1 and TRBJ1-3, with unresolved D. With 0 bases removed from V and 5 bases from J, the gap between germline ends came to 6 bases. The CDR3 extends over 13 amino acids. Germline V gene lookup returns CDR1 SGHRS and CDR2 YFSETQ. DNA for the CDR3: TGCGCCAGCAGCTTGGGAGACAGAAACACCATATATTTT. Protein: CASSLGDRNTIYF.

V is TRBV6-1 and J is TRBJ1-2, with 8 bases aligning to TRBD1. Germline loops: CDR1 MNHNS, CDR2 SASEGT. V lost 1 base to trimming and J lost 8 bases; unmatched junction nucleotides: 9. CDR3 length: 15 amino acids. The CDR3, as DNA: TGTGCCAGCAGTGAAGGCAGGGGGCTGGCCGGAGGCTACACCTTC. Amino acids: CASSEGRGLAGGYTF.

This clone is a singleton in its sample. CDR3 loop: CAIRGTSSGNTIYF. The CDR3 DNA follows: TGTGCCATCAGGGGGACTTCCTCTGGAAACACCATATATTTT. The V gene is TRBV10-3, the J gene TRBJ1-3; TRBD1 might be the D (5 bases). V was clipped by 6 bases and J by 0 bases, with 9 bases between them. Germline values: CDR1 ENHRY, CDR2 SYGVKD. This CDR3 contains 14 residues.

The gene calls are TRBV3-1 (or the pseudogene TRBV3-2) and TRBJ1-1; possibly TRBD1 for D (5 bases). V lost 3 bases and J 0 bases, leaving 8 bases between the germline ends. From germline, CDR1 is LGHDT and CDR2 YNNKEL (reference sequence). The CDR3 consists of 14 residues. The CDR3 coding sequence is TGTGCCAGCAGCCACGGACAAATGAACACTGAAGCTTTCTTT. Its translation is CASSHGQMNTEAFF.

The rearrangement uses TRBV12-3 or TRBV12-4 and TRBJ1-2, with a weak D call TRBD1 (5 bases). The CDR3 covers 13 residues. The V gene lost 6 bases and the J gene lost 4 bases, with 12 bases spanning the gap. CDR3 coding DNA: TGTGCCAGCAGCATGGGGGGGGGCTATGGCTACACCTTC. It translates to CASSMGGGYGYTF.